A selection of T cell receptor beta chains follows, all from one sample in a study of shared clonotypes between healthy human individuals. Produced via immunoSEQ multiplex PCR; TCRdb's table is partial and in-frame only. Among approximately 440,000 clones listed, about 74% were seen once. The specimen sequenced was PBMCs. Receptors originate from a woman between 35 and 50 years old in good health. Some clones in this sample may be carry-over from other donors' samples. The CDR3 runs from the conserved cysteine through the conserved F or W. Each record gives: CDR3 protein, CDR3 DNA, D gene, J gene, V gene, clone size. A D gene is named only where the DNA matches it firmly. The size field is filled for only some rows; it gives once, few, many or a size class.

CASSYLGTGLYNEQFF TGTGCCAGCAGCTATTTAGGGACAGGGTTATACAATGAGCAGTTCTTC TRBD1 TRBJ2-1 TRBV7-3 once
CASSAYRNTGELFF TGTGCCAGCAGTGCGTACAGGAACACCGGGGAGCTGTTTTTT . TRBJ2-2 TRBV28 .
CSVEDLSGGWREASYNEQFF TGCAGCGTTGAAGATCTGTCAGGGGGTTGGCGGGAGGCGTCCTACAATGAGCAGTTCTTC . TRBJ2-1 TRBV29-1 .
CASSIPGTLMDEQFF TGTGCCAGTAGTATTCCCGGGACCCTTATGGATGAGCAGTTCTTC . TRBJ2-1 TRBV19 .
CAISESLTAYQPQHF TGTGCCATCAGTGAGTCGTTAACGGCTTATCAGCCCCAGCATTTT . TRBJ1-5 TRBV10-3 .
CASSPRTPYNEQFF TGTGCCAGCAGTCCTCGAACGCCTTACAATGAGCAGTTCTTC . TRBJ2-1 TRBV27 .
CASSLVTGAGEAFF TGCGCCAGCAGCTTGGTTACAGGGGCGGGTGAAGCTTTCTTT TRBD1 TRBJ1-1 TRBV5-1 once
CASSPPTGELFF TGTGCCAGCAGCCCTCCCACCGGGGAGCTGTTTTTT . TRBJ2-2 TRBV7-3 .
CASSPEPGLSYEQYF TGCGCCAGCAGCCCAGAACCGGGGTTATCGTACGAGCAGTACTTC . TRBJ2-7 TRBV5-1 .
CAWSIRGTYGYTF TGTGCCTGGAGTATCAGGGGCACCTATGGCTACACCTTC . TRBJ1-2 TRBV30 .
CAIGAGVGGYTF TGTGCCATCGGCGCAGGGGTTGGCGGCTACACCTTC . TRBJ1-2 TRBV10-3 .
CASSAIAGGRYNEQFF TGTGCCAGCAGTGCCATAGCGGGAGGGAGGTACAATGAGCAGTTCTTC TRBD2 TRBJ2-1 TRBV27 few
CASGSLADLNDEQFF TGTGCCAGCGGTTCCCTAGCGGACTTAAATGATGAGCAGTTCTTC TRBD2 TRBJ2-1 TRBV7-9 .
CASSDSVGGAATQYF TGTGCCAGCAGTGACTCGGTGGGAGGGGCCGCTACGCAGTATTTT TRBD2 TRBJ2-3 TRBV6-4 .
CASSQDTSGVGYEQYF TGCGCCAGCAGCCAAGATACGAGCGGCGTTGGCTACGAGCAGTACTTC . TRBJ2-7 TRBV4-3 few
CASSQTGAGADTQYF TGTGCCAGCAGCCAGACGGGGGCGGGCGCAGATACGCAGTATTTT . TRBJ2-3 TRBV4-2 .
CASSLASLLAGNRGEQYF TGTGCCAGCAGCTTAGCGTCCCTGCTAGCGGGAAATCGGGGTGAGCAGTACTTC TRBD2 TRBJ2-7 TRBV7-9 .
CASTVGDRGYEQYF TGTGCCAGCACCGTAGGGGACAGGGGCTACGAGCAGTACTTC TRBD1 TRBJ2-7 TRBV28 .
CASSPILGGGEQYF TGTGCCAGCTCACCAATCCTGGGGGGGGGCGAGCAGTACTTC TRBD2 TRBJ2-7 TRBV18 .
CAWRDRPPTEAFF TGTGCCTGGCGGGACAGGCCACCAACTGAAGCTTTCTTT TRBD1 TRBJ1-1 TRBV30 few
CAWSVLSMGLLNEKLFF TGTGCCTGGAGTGTACTCTCCATGGGACTACTGAATGAAAAACTGTTTTTT . TRBJ1-4 TRBV30 .
CAISEASGDNEQFF TGTGCCATCAGTGAGGCTAGCGGGGACAATGAGCAGTTCTTC TRBD2 TRBJ2-1 TRBV10-3 .
CSVEAGGNQPQHF TGCAGCGTTGAGGCAGGGGGCAACCAGCCCCAGCATTTT TRBD1 TRBJ1-5 TRBV29-1 few
CASSISGSRSYEQYF TGCGCCAGCAGCATTAGCGGGAGTCGCTCCTACGAGCAGTACTTC TRBD2 TRBJ2-7 TRBV5-1 few
CASILQQRGYEQYF TGTGCCAGCATTCTACAGCAACGGGGCTACGAGCAGTACTTC . TRBJ2-7 TRBV6-5 few
CASSFTPTGSAGELFF TGTGCCAGCAGCTTCACACCAACAGGGTCGGCCGGGGAGCTGTTTTTT . TRBJ2-2 TRBV11-1 .
CASSGVGSNYGYTF TGTGCCAGCAGCGGCGTCGGGTCTAACTATGGCTACACCTTC . TRBJ1-2 TRBV5-4 .
CASSEEGGSPYEQYF TGTGCCAGCAGTGAGGAGGGAGGATCCCCTTACGAGCAGTACTTC . TRBJ2-7 TRBV6-1 .
CATSPTNRGWRYGYTF TGTGCCACCAGCCCGACGAACAGGGGTTGGCGTTATGGCTACACCTTC TRBD1 TRBJ1-2 TRBV15 .